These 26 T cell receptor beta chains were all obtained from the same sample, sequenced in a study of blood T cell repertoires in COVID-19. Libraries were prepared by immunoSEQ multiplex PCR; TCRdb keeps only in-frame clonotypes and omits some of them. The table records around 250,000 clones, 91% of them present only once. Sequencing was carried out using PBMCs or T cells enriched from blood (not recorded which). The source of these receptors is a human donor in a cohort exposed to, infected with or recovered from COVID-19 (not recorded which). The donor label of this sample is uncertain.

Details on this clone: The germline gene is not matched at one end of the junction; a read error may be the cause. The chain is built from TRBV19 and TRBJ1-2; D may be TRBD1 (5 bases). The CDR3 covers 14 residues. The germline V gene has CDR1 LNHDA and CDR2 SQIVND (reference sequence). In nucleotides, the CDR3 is TGTGCCAGTAGCATAGACAGAACCAACTATGGCTACACCTTC. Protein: CASSIDRTNYGYTF.

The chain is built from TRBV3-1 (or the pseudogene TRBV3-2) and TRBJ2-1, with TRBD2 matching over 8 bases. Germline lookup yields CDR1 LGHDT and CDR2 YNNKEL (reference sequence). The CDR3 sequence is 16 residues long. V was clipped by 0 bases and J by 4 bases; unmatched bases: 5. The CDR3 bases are TGTGCCAGCAGCCAAGAGGCCGGGGGGGCGTACAATGAGCAGTTCTTC. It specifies CASSQEAGGAYNEQFF.

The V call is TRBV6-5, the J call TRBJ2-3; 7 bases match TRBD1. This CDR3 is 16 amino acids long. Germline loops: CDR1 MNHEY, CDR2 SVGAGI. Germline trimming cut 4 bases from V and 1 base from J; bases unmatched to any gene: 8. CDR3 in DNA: TGTGCCAGCAGTTGGAAAGGGGGCGCGGGCACAGATACGCAGTATTTT. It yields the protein CASSWKGGAGTDTQYF.

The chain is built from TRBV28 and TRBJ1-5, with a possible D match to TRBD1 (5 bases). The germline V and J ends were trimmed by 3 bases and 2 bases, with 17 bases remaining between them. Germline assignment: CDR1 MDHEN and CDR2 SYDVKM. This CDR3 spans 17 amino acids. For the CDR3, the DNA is TGTGCCAGCAGTTTGAGTAGCGGGACTTGGGGCAATCAGCCCCAGCATTTT. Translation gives CASSLSSGTWGNQPQHF. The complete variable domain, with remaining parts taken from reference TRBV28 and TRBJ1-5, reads DVKVTQSSRYLVKRTGEKVFLECVQDMDHENMFWYRQDPGLGLRLIYFSYDVKMKEKGDIPEGYSVSREKKERFSLILESASTNQTSMYLCASSLSSGTWGNQPQHFGDGTRLSIL.

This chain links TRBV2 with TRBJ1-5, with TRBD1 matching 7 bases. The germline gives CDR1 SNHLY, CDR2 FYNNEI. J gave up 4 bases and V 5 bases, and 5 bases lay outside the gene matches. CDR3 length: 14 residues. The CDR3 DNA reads TGTGCCAGCAGTAGACAGGGAAGGAATCAGCCCCAGCATTTT. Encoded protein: CASSRQGRNQPQHF.

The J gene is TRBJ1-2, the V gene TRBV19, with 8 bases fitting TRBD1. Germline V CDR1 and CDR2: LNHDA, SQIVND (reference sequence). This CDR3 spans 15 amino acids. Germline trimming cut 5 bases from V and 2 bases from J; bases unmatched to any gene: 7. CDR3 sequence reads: CASSFSGQENYGYTF. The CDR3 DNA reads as TGTGCCAGTAGTTTCTCGGGACAGGAGAACTATGGCTACACCTTC.

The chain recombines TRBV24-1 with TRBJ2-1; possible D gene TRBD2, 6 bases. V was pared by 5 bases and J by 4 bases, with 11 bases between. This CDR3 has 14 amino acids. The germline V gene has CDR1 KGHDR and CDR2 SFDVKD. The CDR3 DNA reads TGTGCCACCAGTGCGGGTGGGACTTACAATGAGCAGTTCTTC. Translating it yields CATSAGGTYNEQFF.

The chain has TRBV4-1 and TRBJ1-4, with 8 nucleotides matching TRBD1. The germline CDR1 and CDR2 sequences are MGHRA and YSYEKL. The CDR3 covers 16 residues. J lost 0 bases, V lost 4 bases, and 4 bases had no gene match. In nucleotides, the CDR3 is TGCGCCAGCAGCCGGACAGGGCCTGCAACTAATGAAAAACTGTTTTTT. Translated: CASSRTGPATNEKLFF.

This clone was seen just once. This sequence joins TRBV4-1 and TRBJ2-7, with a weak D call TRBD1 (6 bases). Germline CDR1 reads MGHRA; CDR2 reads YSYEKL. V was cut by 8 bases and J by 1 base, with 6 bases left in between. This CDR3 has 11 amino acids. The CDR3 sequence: CASGQSYEQYF. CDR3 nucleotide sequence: TGCGCCAGCGGACAGTCCTACGAGCAGTACTTC.

Written as DNA, the CDR3 is TGTGCCATCAGTGAGACCGGGACAGAAGCCACCGGGGAGCTGTTTTTT. It is translated as CAISETGTEATGELFF. The chain links TRBV10-3 to TRBJ2-2; 7 nucleotides line up with TRBD1. V lost 2 bases to trimming and J lost 4 bases; unmatched junction nucleotides: 7. Germline V gene lookup returns CDR1 ENHRY and CDR2 SYGVKD. CDR3 length: 16 residues.

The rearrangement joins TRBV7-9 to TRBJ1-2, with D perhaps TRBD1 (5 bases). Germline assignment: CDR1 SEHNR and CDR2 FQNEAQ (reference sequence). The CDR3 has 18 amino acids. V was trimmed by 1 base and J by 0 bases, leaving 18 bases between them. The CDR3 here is CASSLGPGRKGSNYGYTF. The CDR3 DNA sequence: TGTGCCAGCAGCTTAGGTCCAGGCAGGAAGGGGTCTAACTATGGCTACACCTTC. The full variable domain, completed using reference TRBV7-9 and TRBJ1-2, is DTGVSQNPRHKITKRGQNVTFRCDPISEHNRLYWYRQTLGQGPEFLTYFQNEAQLEKSRLLSDRFSAERPKGSFSTLEIQRTEQGDSAMYLCASSLGPGRKGSNYGYTFGSGTRLTVV.

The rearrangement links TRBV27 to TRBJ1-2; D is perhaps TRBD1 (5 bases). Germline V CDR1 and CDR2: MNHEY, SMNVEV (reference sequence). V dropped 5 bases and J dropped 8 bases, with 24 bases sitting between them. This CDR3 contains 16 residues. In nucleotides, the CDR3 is TGTGCCAGCAGTGTAGCCCCAGGGCCTCCGTCTTTGGGCTACACCTTC. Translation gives CASSVAPGPPSLGYTF.

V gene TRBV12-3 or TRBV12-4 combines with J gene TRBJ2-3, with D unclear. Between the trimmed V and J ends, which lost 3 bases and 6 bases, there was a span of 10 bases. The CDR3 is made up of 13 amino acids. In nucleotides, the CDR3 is TGTGCCAGCAGTTTTTTAATTCGGGATACGCAGTATTTT. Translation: CASSFLIRDTQYF.

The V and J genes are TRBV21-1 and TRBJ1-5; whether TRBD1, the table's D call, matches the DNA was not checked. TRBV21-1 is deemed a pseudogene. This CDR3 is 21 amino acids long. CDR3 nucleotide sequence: TGTGCCAGCAGCACAACTAAGGGGGGACAGGGGGCGGTTTTCTTCAATCAGCCCCAGCATTTT. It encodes CASSTTKGGQGAVFFNQPQHF.

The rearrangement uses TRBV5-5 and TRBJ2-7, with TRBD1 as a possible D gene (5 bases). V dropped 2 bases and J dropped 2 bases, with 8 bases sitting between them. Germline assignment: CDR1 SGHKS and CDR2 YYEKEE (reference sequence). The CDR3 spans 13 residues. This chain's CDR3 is CASSLQDTYEQYF. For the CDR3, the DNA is TGTGCCAGCAGCTTACAGGATACCTACGAGCAGTACTTC.

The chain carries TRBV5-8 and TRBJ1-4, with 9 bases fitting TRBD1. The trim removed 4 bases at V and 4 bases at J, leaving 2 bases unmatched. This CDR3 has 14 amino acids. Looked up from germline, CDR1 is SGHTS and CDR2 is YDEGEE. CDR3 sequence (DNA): TGTGCCAGCAGCGGACAGGGGCATAATGAAAAACTGTTTTTT. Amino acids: CASSGQGHNEKLFF. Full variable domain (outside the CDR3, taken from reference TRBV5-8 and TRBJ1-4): EAGVTQSPTHLIKTRGQQATLRCSPISGHTSVYWYQQALGLGLQFLLWYDEGEERNRGNFPPRFSGRQFPNYSSELNVNALELEDSALYLCASSGQGHNEKLFFGSGTQLSVL.

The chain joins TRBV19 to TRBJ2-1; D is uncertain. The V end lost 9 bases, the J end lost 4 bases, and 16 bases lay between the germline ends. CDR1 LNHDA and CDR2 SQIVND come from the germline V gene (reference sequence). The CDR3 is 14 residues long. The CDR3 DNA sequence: TGTGCCAGCTCGAAACGCGGTGCGTACAATGAGCAGTTCTTC. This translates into CASSKRGAYNEQFF.

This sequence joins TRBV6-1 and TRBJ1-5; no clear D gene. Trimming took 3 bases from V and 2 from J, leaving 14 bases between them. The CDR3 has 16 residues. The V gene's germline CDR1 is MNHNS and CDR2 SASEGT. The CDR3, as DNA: TGTGCCAGCAGTGATTTCGGGAGGAGGGGCAATCAGCCCCAGCATTTT. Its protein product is CASSDFGRRGNQPQHF.

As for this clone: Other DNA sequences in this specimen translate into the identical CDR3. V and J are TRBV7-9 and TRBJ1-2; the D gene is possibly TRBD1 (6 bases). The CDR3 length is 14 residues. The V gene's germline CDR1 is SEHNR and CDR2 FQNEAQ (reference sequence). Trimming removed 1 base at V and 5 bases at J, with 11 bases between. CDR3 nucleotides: TGTGCCAGCAGCTTAGTACAGGGCACATATGGCTACACCTTC. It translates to CASSLVQGTYGYTF. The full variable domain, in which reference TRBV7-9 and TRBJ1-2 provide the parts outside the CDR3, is DTGVSQNPRHKITKRGQNVTFRCDPISEHNRLYWYRQTLGQGPEFLTYFQNEAQLEKSRLLSDRFSAERPKGSFSTLEIQRTEQGDSAMYLCASSLVQGTYGYTFGSGTRLTVV.

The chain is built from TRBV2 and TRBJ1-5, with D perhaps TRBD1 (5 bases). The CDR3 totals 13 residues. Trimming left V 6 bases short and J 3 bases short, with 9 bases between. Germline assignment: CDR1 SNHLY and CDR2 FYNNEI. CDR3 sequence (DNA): TGTGCCAGCAGGCAGGGTCACAATCAGCCCCAGCATTTT. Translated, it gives CASRQGHNQPQHF.

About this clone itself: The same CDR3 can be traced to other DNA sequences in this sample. For the CDR3, the DNA is TGTGCCAGCAGCTTGGACAGGGACTATGGCTACACCTTC. Its protein is CASSLDRDYGYTF. The chain uses TRBV5-4 and TRBJ1-2, with D perhaps TRBD1 (6 bases). V was clipped by 0 bases and J by 3 bases, with 6 bases between them. In germline, CDR1 is SGHNT, CDR2 YYREEE (reference sequence). The CDR3 spans 13 residues. The full variable domain, its missing parts supplied by reference TRBV5-4 and TRBJ1-2, is ETGVTQSPTHLIKTRGQQVTLRCSSQSGHNTVSWYQQALGQGPQFIFQYYREEENGRGNFPPRFSGLQFPNYSSELNVNALELDDSALYLCASSLDRDYGYTFGSGTRLTVV.

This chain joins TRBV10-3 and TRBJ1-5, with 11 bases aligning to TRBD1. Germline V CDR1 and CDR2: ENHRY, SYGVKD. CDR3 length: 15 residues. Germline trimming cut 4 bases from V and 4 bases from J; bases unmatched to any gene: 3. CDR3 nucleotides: TGTGCCATCAGTGGGGGGACAGGGGGTAATCAGCCCCAGCATTTT. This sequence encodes CAISGGTGGNQPQHF.

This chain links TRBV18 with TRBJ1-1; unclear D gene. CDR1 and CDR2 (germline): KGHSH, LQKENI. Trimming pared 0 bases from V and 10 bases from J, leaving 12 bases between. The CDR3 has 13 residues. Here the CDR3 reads CASSPPSQEAAFF. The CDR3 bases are TGTGCCAGCTCACCACCGTCCCAGGAGGCAGCTTTCTTT.

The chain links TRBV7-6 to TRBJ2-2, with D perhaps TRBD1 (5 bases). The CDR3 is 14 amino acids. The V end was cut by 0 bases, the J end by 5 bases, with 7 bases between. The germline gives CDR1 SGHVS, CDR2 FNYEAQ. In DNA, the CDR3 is TGTGCCAGCAGCTTAGCGGGGCAGACCGGGGAGCTGTTTTTT. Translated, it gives CASSLAGQTGELFF.

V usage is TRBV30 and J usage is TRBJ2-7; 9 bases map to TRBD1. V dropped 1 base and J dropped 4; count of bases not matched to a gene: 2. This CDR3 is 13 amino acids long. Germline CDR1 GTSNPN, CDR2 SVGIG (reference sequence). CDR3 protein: CAWSEDRGYEQYF. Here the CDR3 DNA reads TGTGCCTGGAGTGAGGACAGGGGTTACGAGCAGTACTTC.

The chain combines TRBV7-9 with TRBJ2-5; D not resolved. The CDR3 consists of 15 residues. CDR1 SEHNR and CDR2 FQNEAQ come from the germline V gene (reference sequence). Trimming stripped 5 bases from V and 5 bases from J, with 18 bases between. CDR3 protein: CASSRRRPQFETQYF. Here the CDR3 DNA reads TGTGCCAGCAGCCGTCGGCGGCCCCAATTCGAGACCCAGTACTTC.